These 15 T cell receptor beta chains were all obtained from the same sample, sequenced in a study of blood T cell repertoires in COVID-19. Assay used: immunoSEQ multiplex PCR; TCRdb lists only in-frame clones, some missing. Of over 200,000 clones detected, approximately 87% appear once; the ten largest clones hold about 6%. The sequenced material came from peripheral blood. The source is a man aged 55 to 70 who had recovered from COVID-19.

J is TRBJ2-3 and V is TRBV6-5; the match to TRBD2 covers 7 bases. V was pared by 4 bases and J by 1 base, with 5 bases of the junction left unmatched. Germline lookup yields CDR1 MNHEY and CDR2 SVGAGI. CDR3 size: 15 residues. The CDR3 loop reads CASSLRAGGTDTQYF. The CDR3 nucleotides are TGTGCCAGCAGTTTAAGGGCGGGGGGCACAGATACGCAGTATTTT.

The J gene is TRBJ1-3, the V gene TRBV23-1; 8 positions match TRBD1. TRBV23-1 is placed among ORFs of uncertain function. This CDR3 region has 17 residues. V was clipped by 0 bases and J by 0 bases; unmatched bases: 4. The CDR3 sequence is CASSQSWTGSSGNTIYF. The CDR3 bases are TGCGCCAGCAGTCAATCGTGGACAGGGAGCTCTGGAAACACCATATATTTT.

This CDR3 reads CASSPRVGGTGELFF. The CDR3, as DNA: TGTGCCAGCAGCCCTAGGGTCGGGGGCACCGGGGAGCTGTTTTTT. This chain connects TRBV14 to TRBJ2-2; maybe TRBD2 (6 bases). Germline V gene sequence: CDR1 SGHDN, CDR2 FVKESK. The CDR3 loop spans 15 amino acids. Between the trimmed V and J ends, which lost 4 bases and 4 bases, there was a span of 13 bases.

The chain links TRBV15 to TRBJ2-2; D is unclear. V was shortened by 5 bases and J by 5 bases, with 12 bases between the two germline ends. Germline loops: CDR1 LNHNV, CDR2 YYDKDF (reference sequence). The CDR3 loop spans 14 amino acids. CDR3 region: CATSHRVGTGELFF. CDR3 DNA sequence: TGTGCCACCAGCCATCGGGTAGGAACCGGGGAGCTGTTTTTT.

This clone was observed once. This rearrangement joins TRBV18 to TRBJ2-3, with a tentative D call TRBD1 (6 bases). Trimming pared 2 bases from V and 5 bases from J, leaving 17 bases between. CDR1 and CDR2 (germline): KGHSH, LQKENI. The length of the CDR3 is 16 residues. CDR3 sequence reads: CASSPVSTGRIDTQYF. Here the CDR3 DNA reads TGTGCCAGCTCACCAGTTAGTACAGGGAGAATAGATACGCAGTATTTT.

The J gene is TRBJ1-5, the V gene TRBV18, with TRBD1 matching 10 bases. The CDR3 sequence is 17 residues long. The trim removed 6 bases at V and 4 bases at J, leaving 12 bases unmatched. From germline, CDR1 is KGHSH and CDR2 LQKENI. CDR3 nucleotide sequence: TGTGCCAGCTCTCCCTTTCAACCGGGACAGGGGAATCAGCCCCAGCATTTT. As protein: CASSPFQPGQGNQPQHF.

The CDR3, as DNA: TGTGCCAGTAGTACCACCTTACGAGGGCATGGGAACGAGCAGTACTTC. Protein sequence: CASSTTLRGHGNEQYF. V and J are TRBV19 and TRBJ2-7, with D perhaps matching TRBD2 (5 bases). The CDR3 runs to 16 residues. Deletions cut 4 bases from V and 5 bases from J, with 21 bases between. CDR1 LNHDA and CDR2 SQIVND come from the germline V gene (reference sequence).

The genes are TRBV15 and TRBJ2-1; D is possibly TRBD1 (6 bases). V was cut by 3 bases and J by 10 bases, with 22 bases left in between. This CDR3 region has 16 residues. CDR1 LNHNV and CDR2 YYDKDF come from the germline V gene (reference sequence). For the CDR3, the DNA is TGTGCCACCAGCAGTTGGCGCGGACAGCGCCTACCCGAGCAGTTCTTC. Its protein product is CATSSWRGQRLPEQFF.

V usage is TRBV5-1 and J usage is TRBJ2-7; TRBD2 matches at 8 bases. The CDR3 totals 17 residues. Germline assignment: CDR1 SGHRS and CDR2 YFSETQ. V gave up 0 bases and J gave up 2 bases; unmatched junction bases: 10. CDR3 in DNA: TGCGCCAGCAGCTTGGGGTCCATAGCGGGAACCCCCTACGAGCAGTACTTC. Amino acid sequence: CASSLGSIAGTPYEQYF.

The gene calls are TRBV5-4 and TRBJ1-2; the match to TRBD1 covers 8 bases. The J segment lost 7 bases and the V segment lost 5 bases, leaving 7 bases of the junction unmatched. The CDR3 sequence is 13 residues long. In germline, CDR1 is SGHNT, CDR2 YYREEE (reference sequence). The CDR3 loop is CASSLGQGAGYTF. In DNA, the CDR3 is TGTGCCAGCAGTCTCGGACAGGGAGCTGGCTACACCTTC.

The chain links TRBV19 to TRBJ1-6; D is perhaps TRBD1 (5 bases). Trimming shortened V by 6 bases and J by 8 bases, and 17 bases separated the two germline ends. The germline gives CDR1 LNHDA, CDR2 SQIVND (reference sequence). This CDR3 comprises 15 residues. CDR3 coding DNA: TGTGCCAGTAGACCGGGTAGCGGGACGGATTCACCCCTCCACTTT. Protein sequence: CASRPGSGTDSPLHF.

The genes are TRBV9 and TRBJ2-7; perhaps TRBD1 as D (5 bases). This CDR3 is 15 amino acids long. V was trimmed by 4 bases and J by 2 bases, leaving 16 bases between them. The germline V gene encodes CDR1 SGDLS and CDR2 YYNGEE. CDR3 sequence reads: CASSTRAGSPYEQYF. CDR3 DNA sequence: TGTGCCAGCAGCACACGGGCAGGGTCCCCCTACGAGCAGTACTTC.

CDR3: CASSLASGAPYEQYF. CDR3 bases: TGTGCCAGCAGCTTAGCGAGCGGGGCTCCCTACGAGCAGTACTTC. The gene calls are TRBV7-9 and TRBJ2-7; TRBD2 aligns across 7 bases. The CDR3 runs to 15 residues. V trimming: 0 bases; J trimming: 2 bases; junction bases outside the gene matches: 4. Germline CDR1 is SEHNR and CDR2 is FQNEAQ (reference sequence).

The CDR3 nucleotides are TGTGCCACCATCGGGGGTTTTACAGATACGCAGTATTTT. Amino acids: CATIGGFTDTQYF. The chain joins TRBV19 to TRBJ2-3; the D gene is possibly TRBD2 (6 bases). This CDR3 region has 13 residues. Germline-derived CDR1 and CDR2 are LNHDA and SQIVND (reference sequence). V dropped 10 bases and J dropped 3 bases, with 14 bases sitting between them.

The chain uses TRBV7-2 and TRBJ1-5; 7 nucleotides align to TRBD1. The CDR3 has 16 residues. The trim removed 5 bases at V and 4 bases at J, leaving 11 bases unmatched. Per germline, CDR1 SGHTA and CDR2 FQGNSA. The CDR3 loop is CASSARDSKGNQPQHF. The CDR3 nucleotides are TGTGCCAGCAGCGCCCGGGACAGTAAAGGGAATCAGCCCCAGCATTTT.